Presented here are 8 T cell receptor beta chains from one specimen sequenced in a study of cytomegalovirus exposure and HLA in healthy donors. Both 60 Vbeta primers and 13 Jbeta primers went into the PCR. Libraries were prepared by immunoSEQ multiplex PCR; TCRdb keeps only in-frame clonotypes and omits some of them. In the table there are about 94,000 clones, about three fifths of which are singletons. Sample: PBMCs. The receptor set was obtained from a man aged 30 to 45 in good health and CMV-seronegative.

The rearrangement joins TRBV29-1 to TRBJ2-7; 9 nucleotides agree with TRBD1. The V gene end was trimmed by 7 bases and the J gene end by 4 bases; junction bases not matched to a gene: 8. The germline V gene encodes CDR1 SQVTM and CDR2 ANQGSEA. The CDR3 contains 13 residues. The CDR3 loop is CSAWTGAGYEQYF. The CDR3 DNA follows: TGCAGCGCTTGGACAGGGGCGGGGTACGAGCAGTACTTC.

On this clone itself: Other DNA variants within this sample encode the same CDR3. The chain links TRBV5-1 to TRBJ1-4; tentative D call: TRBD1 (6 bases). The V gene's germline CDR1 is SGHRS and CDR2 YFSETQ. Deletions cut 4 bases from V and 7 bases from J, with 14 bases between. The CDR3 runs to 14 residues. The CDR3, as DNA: TGCGCCAGCAGCATACAGGGAACGGGTGAAAAACTGTTTTTT. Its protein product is CASSIQGTGEKLFF.

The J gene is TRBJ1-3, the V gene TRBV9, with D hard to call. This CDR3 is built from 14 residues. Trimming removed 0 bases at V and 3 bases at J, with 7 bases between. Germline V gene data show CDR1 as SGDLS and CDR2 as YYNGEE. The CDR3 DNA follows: TGTGCCAGCAGCGTAGCAGGCAATGGAAACACCATATATTTT. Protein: CASSVAGNGNTIYF.

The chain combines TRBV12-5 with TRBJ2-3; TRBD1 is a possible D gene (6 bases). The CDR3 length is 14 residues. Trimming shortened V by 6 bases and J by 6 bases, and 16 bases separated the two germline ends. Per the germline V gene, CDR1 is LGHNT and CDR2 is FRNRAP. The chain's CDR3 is CASGWGHPTDTQYF. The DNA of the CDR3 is TGTGCTAGTGGCTGGGGACACCCAACGGATACGCAGTATTTT.

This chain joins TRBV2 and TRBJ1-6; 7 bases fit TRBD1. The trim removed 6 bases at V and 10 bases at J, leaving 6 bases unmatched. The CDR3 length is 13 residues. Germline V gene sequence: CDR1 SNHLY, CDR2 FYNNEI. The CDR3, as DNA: TGTGCCAGCAGGGGCAGGGGGAAATCACCCCTCCACTTT. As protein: CASRGRGKSPLHF.

CDR3 in DNA: TGTGCCAGCAGTCCCCGAGGCCCTAACACCGGGGAGCTGTTTTTT. Protein: CASSPRGPNTGELFF. This chain uses TRBV27 with TRBJ2-2; the D is unclear. Trimming stripped 5 bases from V and 2 bases from J, with 12 bases between. The V gene's germline CDR1 is MNHEY and CDR2 SMNVEV (reference sequence). The CDR3 is made up of 15 amino acids.

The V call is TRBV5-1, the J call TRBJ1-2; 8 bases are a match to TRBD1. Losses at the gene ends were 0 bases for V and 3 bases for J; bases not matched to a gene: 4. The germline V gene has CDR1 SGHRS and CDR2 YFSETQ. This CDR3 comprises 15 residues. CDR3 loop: CASSLDQGADYGYTF. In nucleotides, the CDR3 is TGCGCCAGCAGCTTGGATCAGGGGGCGGACTATGGCTACACCTTC.

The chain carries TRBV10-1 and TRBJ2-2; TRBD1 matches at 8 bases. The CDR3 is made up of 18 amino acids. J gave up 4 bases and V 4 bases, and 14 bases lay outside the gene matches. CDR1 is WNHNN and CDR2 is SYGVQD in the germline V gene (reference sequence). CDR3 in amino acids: CASSGATGDGEITGELFF. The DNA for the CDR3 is TGCGCCAGCAGTGGGGCGACAGGGGACGGGGAGATCACCGGGGAGCTGTTTTTT.